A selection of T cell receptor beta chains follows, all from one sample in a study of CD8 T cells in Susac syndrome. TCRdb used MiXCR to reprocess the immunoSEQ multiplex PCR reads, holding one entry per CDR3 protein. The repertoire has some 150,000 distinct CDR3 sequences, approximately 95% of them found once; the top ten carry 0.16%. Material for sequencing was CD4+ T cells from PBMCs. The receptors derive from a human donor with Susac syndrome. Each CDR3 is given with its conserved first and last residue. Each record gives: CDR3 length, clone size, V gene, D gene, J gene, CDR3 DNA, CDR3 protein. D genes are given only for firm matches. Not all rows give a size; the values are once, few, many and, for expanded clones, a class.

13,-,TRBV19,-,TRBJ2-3,TGTGCCAGTAGTTGGACAGGCACAGATACGCAGTATTTT,CASSWTGTDTQYF
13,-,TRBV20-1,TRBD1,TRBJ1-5,TGCAGTGCTGGACAGGGGGGAAATCAGCCCCAGCATTTT,CSAGQGGNQPQHF
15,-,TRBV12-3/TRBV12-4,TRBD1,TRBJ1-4,TGTGCCAGCAGTAGACCGGGACAGGTTAATGAAAAACTGTTTTTT,CASSRPGQVNEKLFF
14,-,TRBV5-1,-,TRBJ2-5,TGCGCCAGCAGGTCCGGGACGCATCAAGAGACCCAGTACTTC,CASRSGTHQETQYF
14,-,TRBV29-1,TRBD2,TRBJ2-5,TGCAGCGTTATAGGTAGCGGGGGCTGGGAGACCCAGTACTTC,CSVIGSGGWETQYF
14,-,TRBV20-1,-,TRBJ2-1,TGCAGTGCTAGAGCACGGACGGACTACAATGAGCAGTTCTTC,CSARARTDYNEQFF
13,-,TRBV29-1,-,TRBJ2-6,TGCAGCGCAGGGACAATCGGGGCCAACGTCCTGACTTTC,CSAGTIGANVLTF
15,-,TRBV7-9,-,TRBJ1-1,TGTGCCAGCAGCAGCCGGCAGGCATCAAACACTGAAGCTTTCTTT,CASSSRQASNTEAFF
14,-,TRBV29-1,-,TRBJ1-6,TGCAGCGTTGCGGTTAGCTCCTATAATTCACCCCTCCACTTT,CSVAVSSYNSPLHF
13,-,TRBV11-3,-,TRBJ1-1,TGTGCCAGCAGATCTAACCCGAGGACTGAAGCTTTCTTT,CASRSNPRTEAFF
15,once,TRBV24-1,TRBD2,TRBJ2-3,TGTGCCACCGGGACTAGCGGGGGGGCGACAGATACGCAGTATTTT,CATGTSGGATDTQYF
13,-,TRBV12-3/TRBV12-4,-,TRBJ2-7,TGTGCCAGCAGTCGGGTGGGCTCCTACGAGCAGTACTTC,CASSRVGSYEQYF
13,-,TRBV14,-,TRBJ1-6,TGTGCCAGCAGCCCCCAGGGCTATTCACCCCTCCACTTT,CASSPQGYSPLHF
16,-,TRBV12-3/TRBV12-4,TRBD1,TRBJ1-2,TGTGCCAGCAGGAGGGGTTCCAGGGGGTCTAACTATGGCTACACCTTC,CASRRGSRGSNYGYTF
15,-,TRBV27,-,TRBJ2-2,TGTGCCAGCAGTTTAGACAGGTTTCTCACCGGGGAGCTGTTTTTT,CASSLDRFLTGELFF
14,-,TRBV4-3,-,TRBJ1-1,TGCGCCAGCAGCCAAGAAAGACAGTACACTGAAGCTTTCTTT,CASSQERQYTEAFF
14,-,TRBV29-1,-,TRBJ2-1,TGCAGCGTCTCGACAGCGTTCTCCTACAATGAGCAGTTCTTC,CSVSTAFSYNEQFF
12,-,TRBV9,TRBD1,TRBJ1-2,TGTGCCAGCAGCACCACAGGGGATGGCTACACCTTC,CASSTTGDGYTF
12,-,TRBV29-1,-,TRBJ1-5,TGCAGCGTTGAAAACCCAGGCCAGCCCCAGCATTTT,CSVENPGQPQHF
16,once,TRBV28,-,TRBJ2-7,TGTGCCAGCAGCCCCCCCGGGACAGCACGGGGGGGCCAGCAGTACTTC,CASSPPGTARGGQQYF
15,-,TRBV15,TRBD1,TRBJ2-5,TGTGCCACCACGACAGGGTCGGAGTACCAAGAGACCCAGTACTTC,CATTTGSEYQETQYF
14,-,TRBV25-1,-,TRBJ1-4,TGTGCCAGCAGTGCCCCACAGCTTAATGAAAAACTGTTTTTT,CASSAPQLNEKLFF
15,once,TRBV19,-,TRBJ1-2,TGTGCCAGTAGTAGACGTAGCGCCGGTGACTATGGCTACACCTTC,CASSRRSAGDYGYTF
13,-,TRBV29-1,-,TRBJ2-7,TGCAGCGTTGGTTCAGGGCGGACCTACGAGCAGTACTTC,CSVGSGRTYEQYF
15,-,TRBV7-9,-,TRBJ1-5,TGTGCCAGCAGTAAACAGGGCCTACATAGCCAGCCCCAGCATTTT,CASSKQGLHSQPQHF
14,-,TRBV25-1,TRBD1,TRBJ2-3,TGTGCCAGCAGTCCGGGACAGGGGGCAGATACGCAGTATTTT,CASSPGQGADTQYF
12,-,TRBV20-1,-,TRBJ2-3,TGCAGTGCCCTGACTAGTGGGGATACGCAGTATTTT,CSALTSGDTQYF
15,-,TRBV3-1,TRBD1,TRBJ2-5,TGTGCCAGCAGCCGAGGACAGGATATAGAAGAGACCCAGTACTTC,CASSRGQDIEETQYF
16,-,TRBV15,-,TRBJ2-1,TGTGCCACCAGCAGAGAATCTGGGACCTACTACAATGAGCAGTTCTTC,CATSRESGTYYNEQFF
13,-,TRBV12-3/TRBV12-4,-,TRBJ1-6,TGTGCCAGCAGTGTTTCCGGGACGGAGGCTCTCCACTTT,CASSVSGTEALHF
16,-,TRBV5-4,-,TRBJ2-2,TGTGCCAGCAGCTCTGGGGGCAATCTGAACACCGGGGAGCTGTTTTTT,CASSSGGNLNTGELFF
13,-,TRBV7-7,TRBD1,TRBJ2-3,TGTGCCAGCAGCCTAGGGGGCCCAGATACGCAGTATTTT,CASSLGGPDTQYF
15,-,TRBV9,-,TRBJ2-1,TGTGCCAGCAGCGTAGCTACGGTTATCGGCAATGAGCAGTTCTTC,CASSVATVIGNEQFF
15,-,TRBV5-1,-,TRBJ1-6,TGCGCCAGCAGCTTGGCAGGGGAGGCGGATTCACCCCTCCACTTT,CASSLAGEADSPLHF
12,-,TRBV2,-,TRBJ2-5,TGTGCCAGCAAAGCGAATGAGGAGACCCAGTACTTC,CASKANEETQYF
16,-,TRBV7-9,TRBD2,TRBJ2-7,TGTGCCAGCAGCCTGGGGACTAGCGGGGCCTCCTACGAGCAGTACTTC,CASSLGTSGASYEQYF
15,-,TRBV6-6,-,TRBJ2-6,TGTGCCAGCAGTTTAACCCACTCTGGGGCCAACGTCCTGACTTTC,CASSLTHSGANVLTF
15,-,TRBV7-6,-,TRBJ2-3,TGTGCCAGCGGTAATCGGAGGGGGGGCACAGATACGCAGTATTTT,CASGNRRGGTDTQYF
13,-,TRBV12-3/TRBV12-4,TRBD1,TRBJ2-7,TGTGCCAGCAGTACGGACAGGGGCTACGAGCAGTACTTC,CASSTDRGYEQYF
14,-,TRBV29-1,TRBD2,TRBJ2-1,TGCAGCGTTGCGCTAGCGGGGAGGGGACAAGGGCAGTTCTTC,CSVALAGRGQGQFF
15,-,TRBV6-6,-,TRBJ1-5,TGTGCCAGCTGTCCAGGGGCGGGGGGCAATCAGCCCCAGCATTTT,CASCPGAGGNQPQHF
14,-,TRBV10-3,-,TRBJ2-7,TGTGCCATCAATGGCGGCGGAGGGGGATACGAGCAGTACTTC,CAINGGGGGYEQYF
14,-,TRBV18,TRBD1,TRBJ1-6,TGTGCCAGCTCACCCCCGGGACAGTATTCACCCCTCCACTTT,CASSPPGQYSPLHF
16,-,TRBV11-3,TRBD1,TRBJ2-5,TGTGCCAGCAGCCCCGGACAGGGGTTGTACCAAGAGACCCAGTACTTC,CASSPGQGLYQETQYF
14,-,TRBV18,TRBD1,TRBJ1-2,TGTGCCAGCTCACCGCGGGACAGTTTCTATGGCTACACCTTC,CASSPRDSFYGYTF
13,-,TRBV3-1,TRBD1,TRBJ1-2,TGTGCCAGCAGCCAAGGGAGGACAGGGGGCTACACCTTC,CASSQGRTGGYTF
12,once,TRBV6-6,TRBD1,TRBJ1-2,TGTGCCAGCGAACAGGGGGACTATGGCTACACCTTC,CASEQGDYGYTF
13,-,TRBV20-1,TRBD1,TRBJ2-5,TGCAGTGCTAGCGTGGACAGGGGGGAGACCCAGTACTTC,CSASVDRGETQYF
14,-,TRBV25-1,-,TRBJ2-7,TGTGCCAGCAGTGAAAGTCTTGGGGTTCACGAGCAGTACTTC,CASSESLGVHEQYF
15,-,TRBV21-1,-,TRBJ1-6,TGTGCCAGCAGCAAGCCGAGGACAGCCAATTCACCCCTCCACTTT,CASSKPRTANSPLHF
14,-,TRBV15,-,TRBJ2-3,TGTGCCACCAGCGGGGGACCGCGCACAGATACGCAGTATTTT,CATSGGPRTDTQYF
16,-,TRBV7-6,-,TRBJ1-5,TGTGCCAGCAGCTTAGGAGCGGGGGGCACCAATCAGCCCCAGCATTTT,CASSLGAGGTNQPQHF